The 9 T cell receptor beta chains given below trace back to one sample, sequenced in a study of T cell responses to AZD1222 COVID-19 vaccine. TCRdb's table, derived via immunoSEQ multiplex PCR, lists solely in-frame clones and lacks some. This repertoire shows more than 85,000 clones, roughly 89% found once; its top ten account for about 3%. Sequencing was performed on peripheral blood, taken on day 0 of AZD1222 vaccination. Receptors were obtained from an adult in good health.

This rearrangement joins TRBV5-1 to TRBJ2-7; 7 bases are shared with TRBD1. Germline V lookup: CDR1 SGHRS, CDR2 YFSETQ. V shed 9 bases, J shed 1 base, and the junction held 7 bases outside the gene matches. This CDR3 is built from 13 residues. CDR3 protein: CATSQQGSYEQYF. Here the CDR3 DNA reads TGCGCCACATCTCAACAGGGGTCCTACGAGCAGTACTTC. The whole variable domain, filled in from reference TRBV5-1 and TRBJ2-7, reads KAGVTQTPRYLIKTRGQQVTLSCSPISGHRSVSWYQQTPGQGLQFLFEYFSETQRNKGNFPGRFSGRQFSNSRSEMNVSTLELGDSALYLCATSQQGSYEQYFGPGTRLTVT.

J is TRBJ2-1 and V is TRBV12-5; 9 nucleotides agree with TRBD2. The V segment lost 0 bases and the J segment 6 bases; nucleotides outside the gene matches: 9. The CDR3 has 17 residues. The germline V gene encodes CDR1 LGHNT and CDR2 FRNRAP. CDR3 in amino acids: CASGLVYGLAGTNEQFF. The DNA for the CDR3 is TGTGCTAGTGGTTTGGTCTACGGGCTAGCGGGGACCAATGAGCAGTTCTTC.

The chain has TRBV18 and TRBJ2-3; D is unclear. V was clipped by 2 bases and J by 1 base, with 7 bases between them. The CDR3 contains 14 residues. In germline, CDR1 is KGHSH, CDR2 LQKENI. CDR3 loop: CASSPRGGTDTQYF. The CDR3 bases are TGTGCCAGCTCACCAAGAGGTGGCACAGATACGCAGTATTTT.

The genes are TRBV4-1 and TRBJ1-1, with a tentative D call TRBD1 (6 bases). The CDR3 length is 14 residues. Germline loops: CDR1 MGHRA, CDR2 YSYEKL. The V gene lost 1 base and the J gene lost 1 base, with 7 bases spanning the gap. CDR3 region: CASSQGTANTEAFF. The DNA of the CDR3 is TGCGCCAGCAGCCAAGGGACAGCGAACACTGAAGCTTTCTTT.

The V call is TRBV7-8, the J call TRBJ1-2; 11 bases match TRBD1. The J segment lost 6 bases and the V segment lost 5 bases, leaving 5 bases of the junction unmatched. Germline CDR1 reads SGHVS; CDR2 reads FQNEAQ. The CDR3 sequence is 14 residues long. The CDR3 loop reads CASSAGTGGHGYTF. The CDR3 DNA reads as TGTGCCAGCAGCGCGGGGACAGGGGGTCATGGCTACACCTTC.

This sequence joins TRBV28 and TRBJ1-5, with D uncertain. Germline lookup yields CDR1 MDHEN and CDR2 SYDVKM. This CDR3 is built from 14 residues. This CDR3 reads CASTPSAGNQPQHF. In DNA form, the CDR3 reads TGTGCAAGTACCCCGTCTGCGGGCAATCAGCCCCAGCATTTT.

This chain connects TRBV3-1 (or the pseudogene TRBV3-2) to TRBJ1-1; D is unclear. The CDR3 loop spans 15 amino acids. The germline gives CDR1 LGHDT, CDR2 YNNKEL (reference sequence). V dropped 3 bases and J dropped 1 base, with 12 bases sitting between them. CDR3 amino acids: CASSHTQIRNTEAFF. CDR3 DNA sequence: TGTGCCAGCAGCCATACCCAGATACGGAACACTGAAGCTTTCTTT.

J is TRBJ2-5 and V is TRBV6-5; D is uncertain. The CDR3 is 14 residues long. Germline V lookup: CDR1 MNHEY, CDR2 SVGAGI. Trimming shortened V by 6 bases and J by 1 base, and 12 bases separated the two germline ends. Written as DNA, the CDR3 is TGTGCCAGCAGGCAATCCCTTCCCCAAGAGACCCAGTACTTC. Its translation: CASRQSLPQETQYF.

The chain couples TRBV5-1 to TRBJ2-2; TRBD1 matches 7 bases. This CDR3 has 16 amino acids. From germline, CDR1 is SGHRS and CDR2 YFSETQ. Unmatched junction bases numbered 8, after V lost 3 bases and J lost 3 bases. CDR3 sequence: CASSSTPGQYTGELFF. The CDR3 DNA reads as TGCGCCAGCAGCTCCACCCCGGGACAGTACACCGGGGAGCTGTTTTTT.